The rows below give T cell receptor beta chains drawn from one sample of a study of T cell responses to AZD1222 COVID-19 vaccine. Sequencing used immunoSEQ multiplex PCR; TCRdb keeps in-frame clones, though not all of them. The table has fewer than 90,000 clones, approximately 86% seen once. This sample comprised peripheral blood, obtained 28 days after the second AZD1222 dose. These receptors originate from an adult who received the AZD1222 COVID-19 vaccine. Each CDR3 is given without its conserved first and last residue.

>TRBV19|TRBJ1-1
ASSMGGIGVNTEAF
>TRBV30|TRBJ1-3
AWSNGTGRNTIY
>TRBV6-5|TRBJ1-1
ASSVAGNTEAF
>TRBV28|TRBJ1-2
AAANREGYGYT
>TRBV2|TRBJ2-1
ASSALAGVTNEQF
>TRBV7-9|TRBJ2-5
ASRLQGDLPQETQY
>TRBV28|TRBJ2-7
ASGKGLAGTYEQY
>TRBV4-2|TRBJ2-1
ASSLQLAGDPRHEQF
>TRBV28|TRBJ2-1
ASGPSSGGYNEQF
>TRBV6-5|TRBJ2-7
ASSPSQGLAREQY
>TRBV6-5|TRBJ1-4
ASTRTGGKEKLF
>TRBV5-8|TRBJ2-3
ASSFRTSTDTQY
>TRBV30|TRBJ2-7
AWRYGGESYEQY
>TRBV7-6|TRBJ1-2
ASSLSQYYGYT
>TRBV5-6|TRBJ2-1
ASSAGQATYGF
>TRBV9|TRBJ1-1
ASSVGRVGKGNTEAF
>TRBV21-1|TRBJ2-1
ASSKAGKAGGYNEQF
>TRBV18|TRBJ1-5
ASSPGQLGQPQH
>TRBV28|TRBJ2-7
ASSSPPGGSFEQY
>TRBV9|TRBJ2-5
ASSARTEETQY
>TRBV3-1/TRBV3-2|TRBJ1-2
ASSQGRALRADGYT
>TRBV7-2|TRBJ1-2
ASSLEKGQDNYGYT
>TRBV20-1|TRBJ2-7
SAPRSYEQY
>TRBV3-1/TRBV3-2|TRBJ2-3
ASSHAAGGLDTQY
>TRBV10-3|TRBJ2-1
AISEPGQGGEQF
>TRBV19|TRBJ2-2
ASSMAGTRTGELF
>TRBV3-1/TRBV3-2|TRBJ2-1
ASSPGVAGEQF
>TRBV15|TRBJ1-5
ATSRDYSSNQPQH
>TRBV12-3/TRBV12-4|TRBJ1-2
ASSLKGALGYT
>TRBV6-6|TRBJ2-7
ASSPLSQGAYEQY
>TRBV29-1|TRBJ2-7
SSRAASDEQY
>TRBV9|TRBJ1-5
ASRTTTYTQINQPQH
>TRBV28|TRBJ2-1
ASTLGGNSYNEQF
>TRBV4-2|TRBJ2-1
ASKREVRDEQF
>TRBV15|TRBJ2-1
ATSKAGSSYNEQF
>TRBV27|TRBJ1-1
ASISKGAIQNTEAF
>TRBV19|TRBJ1-3
ATKYPGQGNTIY
>TRBV30|TRBJ2-7
AWSRIREQY
>TRBV6-5|TRBJ1-4
ASQTGAGNEKLF
>TRBV30|TRBJ2-5
AWQQGETQY
>TRBV6-5|TRBJ2-7
ASSPGGTGREQY
>TRBV18|TRBJ2-7
ASSPGQGASYEQY
>TRBV19|TRBJ2-2
ASSILDRGRHGELF
>TRBV7-2|TRBJ1-2
ASSLVWQGEYGYT
>TRBV30|TRBJ1-1
AWSVKGGNTEAF
>TRBV28|TRBJ2-7
ASRENYEQY
>TRBV5-1|TRBJ2-7
ASSLDRSYEQY
>TRBV29-1|TRBJ1-1
SVEGRQPEAF
>TRBV3-1/TRBV3-2|TRBJ2-3
ASSQEGDTQY
>TRBV3-1/TRBV3-2|TRBJ1-3
ASSRRDRGSGNTIY